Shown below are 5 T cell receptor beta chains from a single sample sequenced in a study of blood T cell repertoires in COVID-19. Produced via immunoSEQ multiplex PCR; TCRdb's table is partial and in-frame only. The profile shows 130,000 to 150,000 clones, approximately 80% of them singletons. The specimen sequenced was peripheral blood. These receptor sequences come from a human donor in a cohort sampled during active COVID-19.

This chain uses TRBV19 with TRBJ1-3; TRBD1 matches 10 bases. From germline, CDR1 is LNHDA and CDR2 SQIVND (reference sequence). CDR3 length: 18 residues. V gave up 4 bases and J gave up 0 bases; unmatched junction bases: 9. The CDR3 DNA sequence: TGTGCCAGTAGTAGCCCACCGGGACAGGGGCTCTCTGGAAACACCATATATTTT. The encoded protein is CASSSPPGQGLSGNTIYF.

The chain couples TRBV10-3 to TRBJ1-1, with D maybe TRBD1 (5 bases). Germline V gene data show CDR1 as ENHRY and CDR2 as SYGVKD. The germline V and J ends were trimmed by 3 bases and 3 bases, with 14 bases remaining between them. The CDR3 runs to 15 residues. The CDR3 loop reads CAISDPRDFHTEAFF. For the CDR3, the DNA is TGTGCCATCAGTGACCCAAGGGACTTTCACACTGAAGCTTTCTTT.

Here the CDR3 reads CASSEGGSEKLFF. CDR3 sequence (DNA): TGTGCCAGCAGTGAAGGAGGTTCTGAAAAACTGTTTTTT. The chain has TRBV6-1 and TRBJ1-4; D is uncertain. The CDR3 sequence is 13 residues long. Per the germline V gene, CDR1 is MNHNS and CDR2 is SASEGT. V lost 1 base and J 7 bases, leaving 7 bases between the germline ends.

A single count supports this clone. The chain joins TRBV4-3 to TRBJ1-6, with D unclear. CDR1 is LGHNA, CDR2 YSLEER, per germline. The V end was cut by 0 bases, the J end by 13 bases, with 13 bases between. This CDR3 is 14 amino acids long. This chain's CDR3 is CASSQDLKFSPLHF. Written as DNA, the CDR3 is TGCGCCAGCAGCCAAGATCTAAAGTTCTCGCCCCTCCACTTT.

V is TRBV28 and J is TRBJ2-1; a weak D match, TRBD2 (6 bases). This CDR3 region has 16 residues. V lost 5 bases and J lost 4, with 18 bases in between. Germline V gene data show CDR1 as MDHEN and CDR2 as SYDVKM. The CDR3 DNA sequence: TGTGCCAGCAGTGGGCGGTGGGCTAGCGAATACAATGAGCAGTTCTTC. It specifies CASSGRWASEYNEQFF. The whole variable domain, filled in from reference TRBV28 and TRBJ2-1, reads DVKVTQSSRYLVKRTGEKVFLECVQDMDHENMFWYRQDPGLGLRLIYFSYDVKMKEKGDIPEGYSVSREKKERFSLILESASTNQTSMYLCASSGRWASEYNEQFFGPGTRLTVL.